The clone carrying this T cell receptor (beta chain) was counted between two and nine times. Antigen: not known. Time point reported: healthy volunteer bleed at 6 weeks. Extraction yielded total RNA from whole blood (unfractionated). This sample stems from a study of human T cells and chemical hapten exposure. The wider study: Variability of per-sample TCR yields stemmed mainly from small differences in pooled library volume. Notes on the study in general: DPC sensitization left the count of TCRs above 1 in 1000 unchanged.

Attachment of unique molecular identifiers to individual cDNA molecules was performed in the library. The authors' processing: A per-sample median of around 91,000 TCRs was observed, with counts ranging from about 20,000 to 750,000. One entry per CDR3 protein results from TCRdb running MiXCR on the RACE reads. TCRdb's processing, not the authors' own work, is the source of the V and J calls. Counted here are 65,000 or so distinct CDR3 sequences, about 6% occurring once; the ten biggest clones make up around 3.4%. The CDR3 spans 14 residues. Germline V gene lookup returns CDR1 SGHTA and CDR2 FQGNSA. Trimming took off 5 bases at V and 1 base at J, with 10 bases between the two ends.

This clonotype was sampled from a female donor in good health. Some clones in this sample may be carry-over from other donors' samples. Sequencing used whole blood. V usage is TRBV7-2 and J usage is TRBJ2-3; D might be TRBD2 (6 bases). CDR3 sequence (DNA): TGTGCCAGCAGCCCTTCGGGGGGCACAGATACGCAGTATTTT. Translating gives CASSPSGGTDTQYF.